This TCR beta chain was profiled in a study of T cells in Graves' hyperthyroidism and ophthalmopathy. Study summary: Peripheral blood was secured at the point of initial diagnosis, before any treatment. Study-wide points: Ophthalmopathy was distinguished from stable hyperthyroidism by 13 V-J signatures. Among thyroid clonotypes expanded above 0.001, most also appeared in blood.

Trimming removed 1 base at V and 0 bases at J, with 9 bases between. This CDR3 contains 15 residues. Germline assignment: CDR1 MGHRA and CDR2 YSYEKL. RNA transcripts gave rise to amplified TCR beta CDR3 regions. When the TCR CDR3 underwent first-round RT-PCR, the HTBI primer set was used. Each CDR3 protein is one row after TCRdb ran MiXCR on the multiplex PCR reads. The sample has about 720,000 distinct CDR3 sequences, about 15% seen once; the top ten hold around 7.7%. Concerning this clonotype: What it binds is unknown.

The sequence was obtained from a man younger than 35 with Graves' hyperthyroidism. The specimen sequenced was blood. This chain links TRBV4-1 with TRBJ1-1, with D possibly matching TRBD1 (6 bases). The CDR3 here is CASSQVTGLNTEAFF. Written as DNA, the CDR3 is TGCGCCAGCAGCCAAGTTACAGGGCTGAACACTGAAGCTTTCTTT.